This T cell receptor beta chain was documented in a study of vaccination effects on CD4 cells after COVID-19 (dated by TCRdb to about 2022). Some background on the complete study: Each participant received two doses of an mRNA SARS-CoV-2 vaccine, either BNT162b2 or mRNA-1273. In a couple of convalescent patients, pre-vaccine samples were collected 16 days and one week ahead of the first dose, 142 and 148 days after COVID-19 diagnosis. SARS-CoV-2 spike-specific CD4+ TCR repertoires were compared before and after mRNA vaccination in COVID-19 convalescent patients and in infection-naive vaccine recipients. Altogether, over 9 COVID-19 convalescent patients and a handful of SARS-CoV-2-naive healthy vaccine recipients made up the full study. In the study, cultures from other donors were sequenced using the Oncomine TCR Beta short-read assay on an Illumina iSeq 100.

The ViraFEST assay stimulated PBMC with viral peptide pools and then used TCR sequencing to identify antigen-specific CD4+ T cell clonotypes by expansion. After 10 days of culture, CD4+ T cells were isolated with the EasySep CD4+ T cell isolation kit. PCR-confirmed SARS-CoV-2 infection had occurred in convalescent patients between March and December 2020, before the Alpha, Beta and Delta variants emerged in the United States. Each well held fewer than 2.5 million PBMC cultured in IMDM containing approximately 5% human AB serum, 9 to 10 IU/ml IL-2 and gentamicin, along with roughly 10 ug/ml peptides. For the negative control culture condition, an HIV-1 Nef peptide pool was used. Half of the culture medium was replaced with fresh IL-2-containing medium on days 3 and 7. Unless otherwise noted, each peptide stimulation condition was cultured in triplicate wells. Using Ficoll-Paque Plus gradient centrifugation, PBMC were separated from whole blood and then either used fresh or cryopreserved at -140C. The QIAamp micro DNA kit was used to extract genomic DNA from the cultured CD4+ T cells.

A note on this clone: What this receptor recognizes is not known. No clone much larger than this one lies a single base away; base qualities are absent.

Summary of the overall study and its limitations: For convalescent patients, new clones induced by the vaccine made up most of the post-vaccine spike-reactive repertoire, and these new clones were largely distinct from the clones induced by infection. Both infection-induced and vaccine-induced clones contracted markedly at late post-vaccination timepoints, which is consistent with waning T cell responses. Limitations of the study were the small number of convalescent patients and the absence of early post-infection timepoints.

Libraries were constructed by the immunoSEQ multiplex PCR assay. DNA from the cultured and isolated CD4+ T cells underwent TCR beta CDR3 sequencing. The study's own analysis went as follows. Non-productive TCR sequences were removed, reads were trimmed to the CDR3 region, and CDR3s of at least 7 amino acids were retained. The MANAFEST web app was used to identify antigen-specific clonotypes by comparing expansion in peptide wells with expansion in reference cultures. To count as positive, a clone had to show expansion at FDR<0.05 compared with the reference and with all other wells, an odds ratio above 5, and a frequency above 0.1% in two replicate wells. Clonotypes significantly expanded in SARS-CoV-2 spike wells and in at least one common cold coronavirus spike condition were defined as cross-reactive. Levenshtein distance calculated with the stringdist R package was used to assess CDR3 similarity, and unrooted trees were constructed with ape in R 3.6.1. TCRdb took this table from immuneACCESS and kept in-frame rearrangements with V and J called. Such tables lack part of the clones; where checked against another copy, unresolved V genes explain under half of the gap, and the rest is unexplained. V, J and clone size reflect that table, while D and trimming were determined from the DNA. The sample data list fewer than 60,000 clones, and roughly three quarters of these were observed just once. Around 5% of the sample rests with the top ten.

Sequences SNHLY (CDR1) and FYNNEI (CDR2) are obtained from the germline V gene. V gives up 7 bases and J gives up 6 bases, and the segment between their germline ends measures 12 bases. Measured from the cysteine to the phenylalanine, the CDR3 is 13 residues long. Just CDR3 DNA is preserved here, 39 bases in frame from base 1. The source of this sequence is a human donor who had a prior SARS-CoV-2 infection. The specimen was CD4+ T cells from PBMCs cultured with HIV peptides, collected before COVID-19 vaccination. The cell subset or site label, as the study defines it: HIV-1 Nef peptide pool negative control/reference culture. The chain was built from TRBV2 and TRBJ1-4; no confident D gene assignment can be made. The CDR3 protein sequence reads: CASNSRRDEKLFF. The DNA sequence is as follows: TGTGCCAGCAACTCCCGACGGGATGAAAAACTGTTTTTT.